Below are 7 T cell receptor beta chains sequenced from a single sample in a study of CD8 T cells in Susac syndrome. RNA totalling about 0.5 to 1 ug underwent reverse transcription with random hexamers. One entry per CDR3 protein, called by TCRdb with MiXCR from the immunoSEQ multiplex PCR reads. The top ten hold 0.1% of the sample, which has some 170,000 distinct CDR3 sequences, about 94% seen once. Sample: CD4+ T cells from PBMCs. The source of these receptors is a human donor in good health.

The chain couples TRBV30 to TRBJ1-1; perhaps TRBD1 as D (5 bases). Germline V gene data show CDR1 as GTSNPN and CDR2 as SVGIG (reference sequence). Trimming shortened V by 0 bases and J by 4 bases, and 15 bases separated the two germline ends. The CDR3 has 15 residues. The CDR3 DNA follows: TGTGCCTGGAGTGTCGCGCGGCAGGGACGCACTGAAGCTTTCTTT. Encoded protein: CAWSVARQGRTEAFF.

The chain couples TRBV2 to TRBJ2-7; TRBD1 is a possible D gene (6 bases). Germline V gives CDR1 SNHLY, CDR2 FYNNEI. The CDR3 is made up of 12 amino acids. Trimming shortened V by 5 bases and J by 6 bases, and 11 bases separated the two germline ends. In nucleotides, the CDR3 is TGTGCCAGCAGTTACAAGACAGGCGAGCAGTACTTC. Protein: CASSYKTGEQYF.

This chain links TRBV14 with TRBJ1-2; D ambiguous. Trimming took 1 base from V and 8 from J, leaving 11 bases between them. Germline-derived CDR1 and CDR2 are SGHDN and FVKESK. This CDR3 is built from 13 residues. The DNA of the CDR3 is TGTGCCAGCAGCCAAGTTAGGGCGCGGGGCTACACCTTC. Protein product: CASSQVRARGYTF.

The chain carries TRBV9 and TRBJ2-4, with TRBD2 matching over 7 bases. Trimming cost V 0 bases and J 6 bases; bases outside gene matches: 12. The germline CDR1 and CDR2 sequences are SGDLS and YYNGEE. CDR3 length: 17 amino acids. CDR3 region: CASSVDPAGVGGNIQYF. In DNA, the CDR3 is TGTGCCAGCAGCGTAGACCCTGCGGGGGTTGGCGGAAACATTCAGTACTTC.

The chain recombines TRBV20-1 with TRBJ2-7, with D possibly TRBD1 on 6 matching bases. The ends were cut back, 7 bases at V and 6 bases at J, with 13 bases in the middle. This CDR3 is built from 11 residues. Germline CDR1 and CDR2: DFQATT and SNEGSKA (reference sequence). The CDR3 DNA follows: TGCAGTGACTCAGGGGTCGGCGAGCAGTACTTC. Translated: CSDSGVGEQYF.

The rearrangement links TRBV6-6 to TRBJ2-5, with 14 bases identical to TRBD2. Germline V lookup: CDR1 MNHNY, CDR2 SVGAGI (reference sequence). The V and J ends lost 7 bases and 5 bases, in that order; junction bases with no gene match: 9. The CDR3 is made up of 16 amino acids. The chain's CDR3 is CASKGTSGSVVETQYF. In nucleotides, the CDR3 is TGTGCCAGCAAAGGGACTAGCGGGAGCGTGGTGGAGACCCAGTACTTC.

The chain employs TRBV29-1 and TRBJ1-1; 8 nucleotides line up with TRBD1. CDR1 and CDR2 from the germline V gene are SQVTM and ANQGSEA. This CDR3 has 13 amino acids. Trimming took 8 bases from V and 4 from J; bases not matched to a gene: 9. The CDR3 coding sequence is TGCAGCTTGTTGGTCCAGGGGGCCACTGAAGCTTTCTTT. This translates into CSLLVQGATEAFF.